The text below deals with one TCR beta chain. Its target is not known. In germline, CDR1 is WNHNN, CDR2 SYGVQD (reference sequence). The CDR3 length is 14 residues. Trimming cost V 5 bases and J 7 bases; bases outside gene matches: 10. Individual cDNA molecules received unique molecular identifiers. TCRdb re-analysed the 5' RACE reads in MiXCR, keeping a single row per CDR3 protein. The sample has 70,000 to 90,000 distinct CDR3 sequences, approximately 12% seen once. The entry originates in a study of early T cells in non-severe SARS-CoV-2 infection. Looking at the study overall: With bulk RNA from unsorted whole blood as input, sequencing yielded unpaired chains.

Study conclusions and caveats: The matching step, a VDJdb search, favored anti-spike CD8 responses and missed private and CD4 specificities.

This sequence originates from an adult who was a healthcare worker with PCR-confirmed SARS-CoV-2 infection or an uninfected control (not recorded which). The chain uses TRBV10-1 and TRBJ2-7, with 8 bases matching TRBD1. Specimen: whole blood. The DNA for the CDR3 is TGCGCCAGCAGTCAGGGACAGGTTATCTGTGAGCAGTACTTC. It is translated as CASSQGQVICEQYF.